One and the same sample provided the 21 T cell receptor beta chains below, sequenced in a study of blood T cell repertoires in COVID-19. Sequencing used immunoSEQ multiplex PCR; TCRdb keeps in-frame clones, though not all of them. The table lists 140,000 or so clones, 87% of them singletons. Sample: peripheral blood. These receptors were taken from a man aged 45-60 years who had recovered from COVID-19.

Concerning this clone: The same CDR3 can be traced to other DNA sequences in this sample. The chain joins TRBV19 to TRBJ1-1; weak D call: TRBD1 (6 bases). CDR1 and CDR2 (germline): LNHDA, SQIVND (reference sequence). Trimming shortened V by 3 bases and J by 1 base, and 9 bases separated the two germline ends. The length of the CDR3 is 14 residues. The CDR3 sequence is CASSIQGQNTEAFF. The CDR3 DNA reads as TGTGCCAGTAGTATCCAGGGGCAGAACACTGAAGCTTTCTTT.

The chain employs TRBV10-3 and TRBJ1-1; D may be TRBD1 (5 bases). The V end was cut by 9 bases, the J end by 8 bases, with 19 bases between. This CDR3 has 13 amino acids. The germline V gene encodes CDR1 ENHRY and CDR2 SYGVKD. CDR3 loop: CAIRPQGEREAFF. The CDR3 DNA follows: TGTGCCATTCGTCCCCAAGGGGAAAGAGAAGCTTTCTTT.

This chain links TRBV19 with TRBJ1-3; 9 bases match TRBD1. CDR1 is LNHDA, CDR2 SQIVND, per germline (reference sequence). V gave up 5 bases and J gave up 0 bases; unmatched junction bases: 8. CDR3 length: 17 residues. CDR3 DNA sequence: TGTGCCAGTAGTCCCCTGGGACAGGGAGACTCTGGAAACACCATATATTTT. Its protein is CASSPLGQGDSGNTIYF.

This clone was counted a few times. The chain is built from TRBV5-6 and TRBJ2-6, with 8 bases aligning to TRBD1. There are 17 residues in the CDR3. CDR1 SGHDT and CDR2 YYEEEE come from the germline V gene. J lost 2 bases, V lost 0 bases, and 4 bases had no gene match. The CDR3 nucleotides are TGTGCCAGCAGCTTGGACAGGGGGGAGCCTGGGGCCAACGTCCTGACTTTC. This gives the protein CASSLDRGEPGANVLTF. The full variable domain, its missing parts supplied by reference TRBV5-6 and TRBJ2-6, is DAGVTQSPTHLIKTRGQQVTLRCSPKSGHDTVSWYQQALGQGPQFIFQYYEEEERQRGNFPDRFSGHQFPNYSSELNVNALLLGDSALYLCASSLDRGEPGANVLTFGAGSRLTVL.

This clone was counted a few times. The gene calls are TRBV5-4 and TRBJ1-5; unclear D gene. The CDR3 covers 16 residues. Germline assignment: CDR1 SGHNT and CDR2 YYREEE (reference sequence). The V and J ends lost 4 bases and 5 bases respectively, with 19 bases between them. In nucleotides, the CDR3 is TGTGCCAGCAGCCGGACCGGAGGATTCTTTGATCAGCCCCAGCATTTT. Translated: CASSRTGGFFDQPQHF.

This rearrangement joins TRBV7-6 to TRBJ2-5, with D perhaps TRBD1 (5 bases). The V end was cut by 0 bases, the J end by 5 bases, with 13 bases between. The CDR3 runs to 15 residues. Germline CDR1 is SGHVS and CDR2 is FNYEAQ. This CDR3 is CASSLAGLVGETQYF. The CDR3 DNA reads as TGTGCCAGCAGCTTAGCGGGGCTCGTGGGGGAGACCCAGTACTTC.

The chain combines TRBV12-1 with TRBJ2-7; the table's D call, TRBD2, has no DNA check behind it. TRBV12-1 is deemed a pseudogene. The CDR3 is 15 amino acids. Here the CDR3 DNA reads TGTGCCAGCAGCCGCAGGACTCTTAGCTCCTACGAGCAGTACTTC. Its protein is CASSRRTLSSYEQYF.

The chain joins TRBV7-8 to TRBJ1-3; D might be TRBD1 (6 bases). Looked up from germline, CDR1 is SGHVS and CDR2 is FQNEAQ. CDR3 length equals 17 residues. V was pared by 0 bases and J by 1 base, with 13 bases between. CDR3 loop: CASSLAVQGSSGNTIYF. The CDR3, as DNA: TGTGCCAGCAGCTTAGCGGTCCAGGGGTCTTCTGGAAACACCATATATTTT.

This sequence joins TRBV29-1 and TRBJ2-1, with D perhaps TRBD2 (6 bases). CDR3 length equals 13 residues. The germline V gene has CDR1 SQVTM and CDR2 ANQGSEA. CDR3 nucleotides: TGCAGTGGGCGGGACGGTACCTACAATGAGCAGTTCTTC. This translates into CSGRDGTYNEQFF.

The chain is built from TRBV4-1 and TRBJ2-2; no clear D. Trimming took 0 bases from V and 7 from J, leaving 6 bases between them. The CDR3 is 13 residues long. Germline V gene data show CDR1 as MGHRA and CDR2 as YSYEKL. This CDR3 reads CASSQDGYGELFF. Here the CDR3 DNA reads TGCGCCAGCAGCCAAGACGGTTACGGGGAGCTGTTTTTT.

This rearrangement joins TRBV5-4 to TRBJ2-7; TRBD1 agrees at 7 bases. V lost 0 bases to trimming and J lost 3 bases; unmatched junction nucleotides: 9. The CDR3 runs 16 residues. CDR1 SGHNT and CDR2 YYREEE come from the germline V gene (reference sequence). The CDR3 sequence: CASSLEQGRFNYEQYF. The DNA for the CDR3 is TGTGCCAGCAGCTTGGAACAGGGGAGATTTAACTACGAGCAGTACTTC. The variable domain in full, completed from reference TRBV5-4 and TRBJ2-7, reads ETGVTQSPTHLIKTRGQQVTLRCSSQSGHNTVSWYQQALGQGPQFIFQYYREEENGRGNFPPRFSGLQFPNYSSELNVNALELDDSALYLCASSLEQGRFNYEQYFGPGTRLTVT.

The rearrangement joins TRBV7-2 to TRBJ2-5; 11 bases line up with TRBD2. The germline V gene encodes CDR1 SGHTA and CDR2 FQGNSA. There are 16 residues in the CDR3. Trimming cost V 2 bases and J 1 base; bases outside gene matches: 3. This CDR3 is CASSLSTSGAQETQYF. The CDR3 DNA is TGTGCCAGCAGCTTATCGACTAGCGGGGCCCAAGAGACCCAGTACTTC.

J is TRBJ2-5 and V is TRBV10-2; D gene ambiguous. The V and J ends lost 2 bases and 1 base respectively, with 5 bases between them. The CDR3 runs to 13 residues. Germline V lookup: CDR1 WSHSY, CDR2 SAAADI. The CDR3: CASSEVSQETQYF. CDR3 coding DNA: TGCGCCAGCAGTGAGGTCAGCCAAGAGACCCAGTACTTC.

The rearrangement links TRBV25-1 to TRBJ1-3, with 7 bases aligning to TRBD1. With 7 bases clipped from V and 8 bases from J, the junction kept 5 bases outside the gene matches. Germline V gene data show CDR1 as MGHDK and CDR2 as SYGVNS. This CDR3 is 12 amino acids long. The CDR3 bases are TGTGCCAGCACTGAGACAGGGTACACCATATATTTT. Protein sequence: CASTETGYTIYF.

The V gene is TRBV11-3, the J gene TRBJ2-6, with 7 bases that match TRBD1. This CDR3 has 15 residues. Germline-derived CDR1 and CDR2 are SGHNT and YENEEA. V was pared by 6 bases and J by 2 bases, with 4 bases of the junction left unmatched. CDR3 DNA sequence: TGTGCCAGCAGGAAGACAGGGACTGGGGCCAACGTCCTGACTTTC. Translation: CASRKTGTGANVLTF.

J is TRBJ2-4 and V is TRBV19, with TRBD1 matching over 9 bases. The CDR3 extends over 14 amino acids. The germline V gene has CDR1 LNHDA and CDR2 SQIVND (reference sequence). The trim removed 6 bases at V and 8 bases at J, leaving 8 bases unmatched. In DNA form, the CDR3 reads TGTGCCAGTAGCGCCGGGACAGGGAGGGACATTCAGTACTTC. It translates to CASSAGTGRDIQYF.

This clone was observed a single time. The chain uses TRBV5-8 and TRBJ2-3; 7 nucleotides match TRBD1. CDR3 length: 14 residues. V dropped 10 bases and J dropped 3; count of bases not matched to a gene: 11. Germline CDR1 and CDR2: SGHTS and YDEGEE. The CDR3 reads CARPRQGGTDTQYF. Here the CDR3 DNA reads TGTGCCCGGCCCCGACAGGGTGGGACAGATACGCAGTATTTT.

The gene calls are TRBV5-5 and TRBJ2-2; D perhaps matches TRBD1 (6 bases). The germline V gene has CDR1 SGHKS and CDR2 YYEKEE (reference sequence). The CDR3 covers 16 residues. V lost 1 base and J lost 3, with 13 bases in between. This chain's CDR3 is CASSLPTGIDTGELFF. As DNA, the CDR3 is TGTGCCAGCAGCTTGCCGACAGGTATCGACACCGGGGAGCTGTTTTTT.

The DNA of the CDR3 is TGCGCCAGCAGTCAATCTGGGCCAGAGTGTCGCAATCAGCCCCAGCATTTT. Translating it yields CASSQSGPECRNQPQHF. The V call is TRBV23-1, the J call TRBJ1-5; D remains unclear. TRBV23-1 is known as an ORF, though its function is uncertain. Trimming took 0 bases from V and 2 from J, leaving 14 bases between them. This CDR3 has 17 amino acids.

This clone was detected once. This chain joins TRBV5-6 and TRBJ1-4; possibly TRBD1 for D (6 bases). The germline V gene encodes CDR1 SGHDT and CDR2 YYEEEE. CDR3 length: 14 amino acids. Trimming stripped 1 base from V and 9 bases from J, with 13 bases between. This CDR3 reads CASSLNQGIQKLFF. For the CDR3, the DNA is TGTGCCAGCAGCTTGAATCAGGGGATTCAAAAACTGTTTTTT.

This clone was detected only once. V and J are TRBV5-1 and TRBJ1-4; 12 nucleotides align to TRBD1. This CDR3 has 16 residues. The trim removed 4 bases at V and 8 bases at J, leaving 9 bases unmatched. Germline V lookup: CDR1 SGHRS, CDR2 YFSETQ. CDR3 bases: TGCGCCAGCAGCGCGGGACAGGGGGCAAGTCAAGAAAAACTGTTTTTT. Its protein product is CASSAGQGASQEKLFF.